The 10 T cell receptor beta chains below were found in one sample sequenced in a study of patients and donors after allogeneic stem cell transplantation. TCRdb recomputed calls from the RT-PCR reads with MiXCR, one row per CDR3 protein. The sample holds about a million distinct CDR3 sequences, roughly 17% seen once. Sequencing used blood, either unsorted or a sorted T cell fraction (not recorded which). The receptors were gathered from a human donor who was either an allogeneic HSCT recipient or a stem cell or donor lymphocyte infusion donor (not recorded which). It is not recorded whose cells these are; they may come from a transplant donor.

This sequence joins TRBV20-1 and TRBJ1-1, with 9 bases fitting TRBD1. Germline CDR1 reads DFQATT; CDR2 reads SNEGSKA (reference sequence). This CDR3 has 15 residues. V shed 3 bases, J shed 5 bases, and the junction held 10 bases outside the gene matches. The CDR3 protein is CSASPEDRGWTEAFF. The CDR3 DNA reads as TGCAGTGCTAGCCCCGAGGACAGGGGATGGACTGAAGCTTTCTTT.

The table lists this clonotype with a few counts. The J gene is TRBJ2-7, the V gene TRBV5-1, with D unresolved. The V end was cut by 0 bases, the J end by 0 bases, with 10 bases between. CDR1 is SGHRS and CDR2 is YFSETQ in the germline V gene. CDR3 length equals 15 residues. CDR3 region: CASSLDSYPSYEQYF. DNA for the CDR3: TGCGCCAGCAGCTTGGACTCCTACCCCTCCTACGAGCAGTACTTC.

The chain has TRBV5-1 and TRBJ2-3, with D uncertain. The V and J ends lost 0 bases and 2 bases respectively, with 10 bases between them. CDR1 and CDR2 from the germline V gene are SGHRS and YFSETQ. The CDR3 has 15 amino acids. CDR3 sequence: CASSLALGYTDTQYF. CDR3 nucleotides: TGCGCCAGCAGCTTGGCCCTGGGCTACACAGATACGCAGTATTTT.

This clonotype came up many times. CDR3 in amino acids: CASRISGENYEQYF. DNA of the CDR3: TGTGCCAGCAGGATTAGCGGAGAGAACTACGAGCAGTACTTC. The chain links TRBV12-3 or TRBV12-4 to TRBJ2-7; a weak D match, TRBD2 (6 bases). V was shortened by 6 bases and J by 3 bases, with 15 bases between the two germline ends. The CDR3 is made up of 14 amino acids.

The rearrangement joins TRBV12-3 or TRBV12-4 to TRBJ1-4; 8 nucleotides match TRBD1. The CDR3 has 14 amino acids. The V segment lost 7 bases and the J segment 8 bases; nucleotides outside the gene matches: 9. The CDR3 DNA follows: TGTGCCAGCAACAAGGACAGGGCAGGGGAAAAACTGTTTTTT. The encoded protein is CASNKDRAGEKLFF.

This clonotype was counted many times. This chain links TRBV12-3 or TRBV12-4 with TRBJ1-4; a possible D gene is TRBD1 (6 bases). CDR3 length: 14 amino acids. Trimming removed 6 bases at V and 8 bases at J, with 16 bases between. The CDR3: CASRATGRGEKLFF. The CDR3 DNA reads TGTGCCAGCAGGGCTACAGGGAGAGGCGAAAAACTGTTTTTT.

This rearrangement joins TRBV10-3 to TRBJ2-5; D call uncertain. Per germline, CDR1 ENHRY and CDR2 SYGVKD. There are 13 residues in the CDR3. Trimming shortened V by 8 bases and J by 3 bases, and 13 bases separated the two germline ends. CDR3 loop: CAIGAGPKETQYF. CDR3 nucleotide sequence: TGTGCCATCGGAGCCGGGCCCAAAGAGACCCAGTACTTC.

The chain is built from TRBV4-3 and TRBJ2-2, with TRBD2 identical over 13 bases. Germline CDR1 is LGHNA and CDR2 is YSLEER. V shed 2 bases, J shed 3 bases, and the junction held 6 bases outside the gene matches. The CDR3 has 18 amino acids. CDR3 sequence: CASSQPTSGGWDTGELFF. CDR3 coding DNA: TGCGCCAGCAGCCAACCGACTAGCGGGGGGTGGGACACCGGGGAGCTGTTTTTT.

The chain couples TRBV20-1 to TRBJ2-1; 15 bases line up with TRBD2. Germline V lookup: CDR1 DFQATT, CDR2 SNEGSKA (reference sequence). The junction had 8 bases not matched to a gene; V was cut back by 0 bases and J by 8 bases. The CDR3 has 17 residues. The CDR3 spells CSAREAGTSGRRDEQFF. The CDR3 coding sequence is TGCAGTGCTAGAGAGGCTGGGACTAGCGGGAGGAGAGATGAGCAGTTCTTC.

The J gene is TRBJ2-3, the V gene TRBV20-1, with TRBD2 matching over 11 bases. CDR3 size: 14 residues. The germline V gene encodes CDR1 DFQATT and CDR2 SNEGSKA (reference sequence). The DNA for the CDR3 is TGCAGGGCCGAACTAGCGGGGGTCACAGATACGCAGTATTTT. Residues: CRAELAGVTDTQYF.